The T cell receptor (beta chain) under discussion was sequenced for a study of blood T cell repertoires in COVID-19. Study overall: Sites across the United States, Italy and Spain contributed samples from acute and convalescent COVID-19.

Using immunoSEQ multiplex PCR, the repertoire was profiled, and TCRdb retains in-frame clones only, with some absent. Of about 220,000 clones in the sample, more than 65% were seen once. This clone occurred once. Germline CDR1 and CDR2: MDHEN and SYDVKM. The CDR3 is 14 amino acids. V was clipped by 6 bases and J by 3 bases, with 12 bases between them. What was sequenced was peripheral blood. The source is a woman in her thirties who had recovered from COVID-19. The chain links TRBV28 to TRBJ2-1, with D maybe TRBD1 (6 bases). CDR3 nucleotide sequence: TGTGCCAGCAGAAAACCGGACAGCTACAATGAGCAGTTCTTC. It is translated as CASRKPDSYNEQFF. Variable domain in full (rest from reference TRBV28 and TRBJ2-1): DVKVTQSSRYLVKRTGEKVFLECVQDMDHENMFWYRQDPGLGLRLIYFSYDVKMKEKGDIPEGYSVSREKKERFSLILESASTNQTSMYLCASRKPDSYNEQFFGPGTRLTVL.